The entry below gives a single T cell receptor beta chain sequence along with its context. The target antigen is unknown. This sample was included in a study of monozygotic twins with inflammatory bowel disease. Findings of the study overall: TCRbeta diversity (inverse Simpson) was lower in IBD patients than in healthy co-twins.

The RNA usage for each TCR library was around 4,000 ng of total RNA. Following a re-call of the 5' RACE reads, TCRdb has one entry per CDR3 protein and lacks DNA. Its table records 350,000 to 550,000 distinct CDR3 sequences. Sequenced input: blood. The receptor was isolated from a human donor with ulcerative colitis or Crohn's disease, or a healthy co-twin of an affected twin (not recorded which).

CDR3 amino acids: CASSYLGHTNTGELFF. The chain employs TRBV7-6 and TRBJ2-2; as DNA is missing, the TRBD1 call by TCRdb cannot be tested. Germline values: CDR1 SGHVS, CDR2 FNYEAQ. The CDR3 runs to 16 residues.